This entry lists 6 T cell receptor beta chains sequenced from one sample in a study of OX40 agonist ivuxolimab in advanced cancers. The table came from immunoSEQ multiplex PCR; TCRdb's copy has only in-frame clones and leaves some out. This sample has about 100,000 clones, with around 91% found just once. The sample here was CD4+ or CD8+ T cells sorted from blood, taken in a trial of the OX40 agonist ivuxolimab. Receptor source: an adult with an advanced solid tumor such as melanoma, head and neck, liver or kidney cancer.

The chain employs TRBV29-1 and TRBJ2-3; 8 bases map to TRBD2. Germline-derived CDR1 and CDR2 are SQVTM and ANQGSEA. J was trimmed by 5 bases and V by 4 bases; bases with no gene match: 14. The CDR3 contains 16 residues. The CDR3 region has the DNA TGCAGCGTTGGCGCGGGGGGTCGCCCCAGTGGAGATACGCAGTATTTT. As protein: CSVGAGGRPSGDTQYF.

The rearrangement links TRBV5-1 to TRBJ2-7, with D possibly being TRBD1 or TRBD2 (5 bases each). With 0 bases removed from V and 0 bases from J, the gap between germline ends came to 10 bases. The CDR3 is 15 residues long. Germline-derived CDR1 and CDR2 are SGHRS and YFSETQ. In DNA form, the CDR3 reads TGCGCCAGCAGCTTGGGGGGACGGAACTCCTACGAGCAGTACTTC. Translating gives CASSLGGRNSYEQYF. The full variable domain, its missing parts supplied by reference TRBV5-1 and TRBJ2-7, is KAGVTQTPRYLIKTRGQQVTLSCSPISGHRSVSWYQQTPGQGLQFLFEYFSETQRNKGNFPGRFSGRQFSNSRSEMNVSTLELGDSALYLCASSLGGRNSYEQYFGPGTRLTVT.

The V gene is TRBV18, the J gene TRBJ1-1; D might be TRBD1 (5 bases). The CDR3 loop spans 15 amino acids. CDR1 is KGHSH and CDR2 is LQKENI in the germline V gene. V was cut by 6 bases and J by 5 bases, with 19 bases left in between. This chain's CDR3 is CASSRLGGAGTEAFF. The CDR3 coding sequence is TGTGCCAGCTCCCGCCTCGGTGGGGCAGGGACTGAAGCTTTCTTT.

The sample holds one count of this clone. The chain is built from TRBV29-1 and TRBJ2-5, with 11 bases identical to TRBD1. The CDR3 extends over 14 amino acids. CDR1 SQVTM and CDR2 ANQGSEA come from the germline V gene. The V segment lost 5 bases and the J segment 1 base; nucleotides outside the gene matches: 3. The DNA for the CDR3 is TGCAGCGTTCGGGGACAGGGGGGCCAAGAGACCCAGTACTTC. It specifies CSVRGQGGQETQYF.

The chain is built from TRBV5-1 and TRBJ1-2; TRBD1 agrees at 9 bases. CDR1 and CDR2 from the germline V gene are SGHRS and YFSETQ. Losses at the gene ends were 4 bases for V and 4 bases for J; bases not matched to a gene: 17. The CDR3 extends over 18 amino acids. The CDR3 DNA reads as TGCGCCAGCAGCCCGGGTGAAATACAGGGGGCGTCGGTCTATGGCTACACCTTC. Amino acids: CASSPGEIQGASVYGYTF. The full variable domain, completed using reference TRBV5-1 and TRBJ1-2, is KAGVTQTPRYLIKTRGQQVTLSCSPISGHRSVSWYQQTPGQGLQFLFEYFSETQRNKGNFPGRFSGRQFSNSRSEMNVSTLELGDSALYLCASSPGEIQGASVYGYTFGSGTRLTVV.

The genes are TRBV23-1 and TRBJ2-2; D unresolved. TRBV23-1 is marked as an open reading frame, function uncertain. V was trimmed by 5 bases and J by 1 base, leaving 2 bases between them. The CDR3 loop spans 12 amino acids. The CDR3 loop is CASSKNTGELFF. The CDR3 DNA sequence: TGCGCCAGCAGTAAGAACACCGGGGAGCTGTTTTTT.